The 30 T cell receptor beta chains below were found in one sample sequenced in a study of T cell responses to AZD1222 COVID-19 vaccine. This table comes from immunoSEQ multiplex PCR, and its TCRdb copy is limited to in-frame clones, with some not included. The profile shows fewer than 200,000 clones, 85% to 90% of them singletons. The specimen comprised peripheral blood, sampled 28 days after the second AZD1222 dose. The receptor set was obtained from an adult who received the AZD1222 COVID-19 vaccine.

This sequence joins TRBV7-9 and TRBJ1-5; D remains ambiguous. Germline lookup yields CDR1 SEHNR and CDR2 FQNEAQ (reference sequence). This CDR3 has 16 amino acids. V lost 4 bases and J 2 bases, leaving 15 bases between the germline ends. This CDR3 is CASSWGTSAGNQPQHF. Written as DNA, the CDR3 is TGTGCCAGCAGCTGGGGAACAAGCGCCGGCAATCAGCCCCAGCATTTT.

The chain has TRBV2 and TRBJ1-4; 8 nucleotides line up with TRBD1. The CDR3 consists of 14 residues. Germline trimming cut 5 bases from V and 7 bases from J; bases unmatched to any gene: 6. Germline V gene lookup returns CDR1 SNHLY and CDR2 FYNNEI. The CDR3 is CASSHDRGAEKLFF. CDR3 in DNA: TGTGCCAGCAGTCACGACAGGGGTGCTGAAAAACTGTTTTTT.

Comment on this clone: The sample has other DNA sequences that encode this CDR3 too. The chain has TRBV2 and TRBJ1-2; D might be TRBD1 (6 bases). Per the germline V gene, CDR1 is SNHLY and CDR2 is FYNNEI. This CDR3 region has 14 residues. Trimming took off 0 bases at V and 5 bases at J, with 10 bases between the two ends. The CDR3 sequence: CASSEARQVYGYTF. The CDR3 nucleotides read TGTGCCAGCAGTGAAGCGCGACAGGTTTATGGCTACACCTTC.

The chain joins TRBV7-2 to TRBJ2-5; 7 nucleotides agree with TRBD2. J gave up 2 bases and V 1 base, and 7 bases lay outside the gene matches. CDR1 is SGHTA, CDR2 FQGNSA, per germline. The CDR3 spans 16 residues. CDR3 in DNA: TGTGCCAGCAGCTTAGGGTCCAGCGGGGATCAAGAGACCCAGTACTTC. Its translation is CASSLGSSGDQETQYF.

CDR3 nucleotide sequence: TGTGCCAGCAGACCGGGCCGAAACACCATATATTTT. Amino acid sequence: CASRPGRNTIYF. The V and J genes are TRBV12-3 or TRBV12-4 and TRBJ1-3; no reliable D call. The CDR3 spans 12 residues. V was clipped by 6 bases and J by 5 bases, with 8 bases between them.

The chain uses TRBV12-2 and TRBJ1-3. TRBV12-2 is tagged as a pseudogene. This CDR3 comprises 17 residues. In DNA, the CDR3 is TGTGCAAGTCGCTTCGGCGGGGACTACAGCTCTGGAAACACCATATATTTT. Its protein is CASRFGGDYSSGNTIYF.

In this sample, this clone turned up a few times. This rearrangement joins TRBV19 to TRBJ1-2; D is perhaps TRBD1 (6 bases). Germline lookup yields CDR1 LNHDA and CDR2 SQIVND (reference sequence). Trimming took off 4 bases at V and 0 bases at J, with 21 bases between the two ends. The CDR3 contains 18 residues. The CDR3 region is CASSTQGGRTAANYGYTF. In DNA, the CDR3 is TGTGCCAGTAGTACCCAAGGGGGAAGGACGGCAGCTAACTATGGCTACACCTTC. The full variable domain, with the rest looked up from reference TRBV19 and TRBJ1-2, is DGGITQSPKYLFRKEGQNVTLSCEQNLNHDAMYWYRQDPGQGLRLIYYSQIVNDFQKGDIAEGYSVSREKKESFPLTVTSAQKNPTAFYLCASSTQGGRTAANYGYTFGSGTRLTVV.

The genes are TRBV30 and TRBJ2-3; TRBD2 agrees at 7 bases. This CDR3 spans 15 amino acids. The V and J ends lost 2 bases and 2 bases, in that order; junction bases with no gene match: 7. Germline V gene lookup returns CDR1 GTSNPN and CDR2 SVGIG (reference sequence). CDR3 sequence: CAWSPLGGYTDTQYF. CDR3 DNA sequence: TGTGCCTGGAGTCCCTTGGGGGGGTACACAGATACGCAGTATTTT. Full variable domain (missing parts from reference TRBV30 and TRBJ2-3): SQTIHQWPATLVQPVGSPLSLECTVEGTSNPNLYWYRQAAGRGLQLLFYSVGIGQISSEVPQNLSASRPQDRQFILSSKKLLLSDSGFYLCAWSPLGGYTDTQYFGPGTRLTVL.

CDR3 bases: TGTGCCAGTAGTATCCCGCGACAGAGCACCGGGGAGCTGTTTTTT. Translated, it gives CASSIPRQSTGELFF. The genes are TRBV19 and TRBJ2-2; the D gene is possibly TRBD1 (5 bases). Per germline, CDR1 LNHDA and CDR2 SQIVND (reference sequence). CDR3 size: 15 residues. Trimming took 3 bases from V and 4 from J, leaving 12 bases between them.

The chain links TRBV11-1 to TRBJ2-3; no definite D call. CDR3 size: 14 residues. Germline V gene data show CDR1 as SGHAT and CDR2 as FQDESV (reference sequence). V lost 2 bases and J lost 0, with 6 bases in between. CDR3 sequence: CASSLLRSTDTQYF. The CDR3 coding sequence is TGTGCCAGCAGCTTATTACGGAGCACAGATACGCAGTATTTT.

J is TRBJ2-2 and V is TRBV5-1; TRBD2 matches at 9 bases. Germline V gives CDR1 SGHRS, CDR2 YFSETQ. V shed 7 bases, J shed 1 base, and the junction held 8 bases outside the gene matches. There are 16 residues in the CDR3. The CDR3 loop is CASSLAGARNTGELFF. The DNA of the CDR3 is TGCGCCAGCTCTTTAGCGGGGGCACGGAACACCGGGGAGCTGTTTTTT.

J is TRBJ2-7 and V is TRBV30; D is perhaps TRBD1 (6 bases). Germline loops: CDR1 GTSNPN, CDR2 SVGIG (reference sequence). The CDR3 consists of 13 residues. The germline V and J ends were trimmed by 6 bases and 5 bases, with 17 bases remaining between them. The CDR3 DNA reads as TGTGCCTGCACCAGGTACAGGGACAACGAGCAGTACTTC. This translates into CACTRYRDNEQYF.

The rearrangement joins TRBV2 to TRBJ2-1, with 10 bases matching TRBD2. The CDR3 spans 18 residues. V gave up 2 bases and J gave up 0 bases; unmatched junction bases: 7. Germline loops: CDR1 SNHLY, CDR2 FYNNEI. The CDR3 reads CASSERLAGATSYNEQFF. The CDR3 DNA follows: TGTGCCAGCAGTGAACGTCTAGCGGGGGCCACCTCCTACAATGAGCAGTTCTTC.

J is TRBJ2-2 and V is TRBV6-1; D might be TRBD2 (5 bases). Germline CDR1 is MNHNS and CDR2 is SASEGT. V dropped 4 bases and J dropped 6 bases, with 18 bases sitting between them. The CDR3 has 16 residues. The CDR3 DNA reads as TGTGCCAGCAGTGCGGGAATAGGACTTGGGGCCGGGGAGCTGTTTTTT. It is translated as CASSAGIGLGAGELFF.

The rearrangement uses TRBV7-8 and TRBJ1-6; the D gene is possibly TRBD1 (5 bases). Germline-derived CDR1 and CDR2 are SGHVS and FQNEAQ. Trimming removed 6 bases from V and 0 bases from J, with 6 bases in between. The CDR3 loop spans 14 amino acids. CDR3 loop: CASSDSSYNSPLHF. The CDR3, as DNA: TGTGCCAGCAGTGACAGCTCCTATAATTCACCCCTCCACTTT.

The chain has TRBV7-3 and TRBJ1-2, with 11 nucleotides matching TRBD1. V lost 5 bases and J lost 9; bases outside the gene matches: 5. Germline values: CDR1 SGHTA, CDR2 FQGTGA. The CDR3 sequence is 13 residues long. Here the CDR3 reads CASSTGQGESYTF. In DNA, the CDR3 is TGTGCCAGCAGCACGGGACAGGGGGAAAGCTACACCTTC.

The rearrangement uses TRBV4-3 and TRBJ1-4, with D unclear. V was pared by 2 bases and J by 0 bases, with 4 bases between. The length of the CDR3 is 14 residues. The germline CDR1 and CDR2 sequences are LGHNA and YSLEER. CDR3 DNA sequence: TGCGCCAGCAGCCAATCCGCAACTAATGAAAAACTGTTTTTT. It is translated as CASSQSATNEKLFF.

The chain combines TRBV2 with TRBJ2-1, with 8 bases aligning to TRBD1. The CDR3 is 15 residues long. The J segment lost 7 bases and the V segment lost 5 bases, leaving 10 bases of the junction unmatched. Germline CDR1 SNHLY, CDR2 FYNNEI. The CDR3 DNA reads as TGTGCCAGCAGTCCGGGGCAGGGGGCCTTGAATGAGCAGTTCTTC. Residues: CASSPGQGALNEQFF.

The J gene is TRBJ1-1, the V gene TRBV19; tentatively, D is TRBD1 (6 bases). The CDR3 totals 15 residues. V lost 5 bases, J lost 4 bases, and 17 bases lay in between. CDR1 and CDR2 from the germline V gene are LNHDA and SQIVND (reference sequence). CDR3 in amino acids: CASSPRTSGATEAFF. The CDR3 nucleotides read TGTGCCAGTAGTCCGCGGACATCGGGGGCCACTGAAGCTTTCTTT.

This chain uses TRBV28 with TRBJ1-2; D remains ambiguous. Per the germline V gene, CDR1 is MDHEN and CDR2 is SYDVKM. The CDR3 extends over 10 amino acids. Trimming took off 10 bases at V and 5 bases at J, with 8 bases between the two ends. Here the CDR3 reads CATSAYGYTF. Written as DNA, the CDR3 is TGTGCCACCTCAGCATATGGCTACACCTTC.

The chain links TRBV6-5 to TRBJ1-2; 8 nucleotides align to TRBD1. Germline lookup yields CDR1 MNHEY and CDR2 SVGAGI. The CDR3 contains 14 residues. The ends lost 0 bases at V and 8 bases at J; junction bases unmatched: 5. The DNA of the CDR3 is TGTGCCAGCAGTTACTCTGCAGGGGGCGAAGGCTACACCTTC. This sequence encodes CASSYSAGGEGYTF.

The CDR3 sequence is CASSFLGTYEQYF. The CDR3 DNA sequence: TGTGCCAGCAGTTTTCTCGGGACCTACGAGCAGTACTTC. This chain joins TRBV28 and TRBJ2-7, with a tentative D call TRBD2 (5 bases). The germline V and J ends were trimmed by 3 bases and 2 bases, with 8 bases remaining between them. The germline V gene has CDR1 MDHEN and CDR2 SYDVKM. This CDR3 contains 13 residues.

This sequence joins TRBV11-2 and TRBJ2-7; D gene unclear. V was trimmed by 5 bases and J by 5 bases, leaving 7 bases between them. In germline, CDR1 is SGHAT, CDR2 FQNNGV. This CDR3 region has 11 residues. CDR3 protein: CASSPLHEQYF. The CDR3 DNA reads TGTGCCAGCAGCCCGCTCCACGAGCAGTACTTC. The full variable domain, rest sourced from reference TRBV11-2 and TRBJ2-7, is EAGVAQSPRYKIIEKRQSVAFWCNPISGHATLYWYQQILGQGPKLLIQFQNNGVVDDSQLPKDRFSAERLKGVDSTLKIQPAKLEDSAVYLCASSPLHEQYFGPGTRLTVT.

This sequence joins TRBV5-1 and TRBJ1-4, with a weak D call TRBD1 (6 bases). Germline V gene data show CDR1 as SGHRS and CDR2 as YFSETQ. The CDR3 length is 15 residues. V was cut by 0 bases and J by 8 bases, with 14 bases left in between. CDR3 bases: TGCGCCAGCAGCTTGGGTCCGGGGGCGTGGGAAAAACTGTTTTTT. This encodes CASSLGPGAWEKLFF.

The CDR3 is CASSFQPITSSGYNEQFF. The CDR3 nucleotides read TGTGCCAGCAGCTTCCAACCTATAACGTCTAGCGGCTACAATGAGCAGTTCTTC. V and J are TRBV11-2 and TRBJ2-1, with 7 positions matching TRBD2. The J segment lost 3 bases and the V segment lost 3 bases, leaving 14 bases of the junction unmatched. The germline V gene has CDR1 SGHAT and CDR2 FQNNGV. There are 18 residues in the CDR3.

V usage is TRBV30 and J usage is TRBJ2-6, with D hard to call. Per the germline V gene, CDR1 is GTSNPN and CDR2 is SVGIG (reference sequence). The CDR3 sequence is 15 residues long. V was trimmed by 5 bases and J by 4 bases, leaving 15 bases between them. CDR3 residues: CAWAPGRGGANVLTF. CDR3 sequence (DNA): TGTGCCTGGGCGCCTGGTAGAGGAGGGGCCAACGTCCTGACTTTC.

This chain links TRBV6-2 or TRBV6-3 with TRBJ2-1; the D gene is possibly TRBD1 (6 bases). This CDR3 has 11 amino acids. CDR1 and CDR2 from the germline V gene are MNHEY and SVGEGT. Trimming took 5 bases from V and 10 from J, leaving 9 bases between them. CDR3 in DNA: TGTGCCAGCAGTACAGGGTACGAGCAGTTCTTC. Protein product: CASSTGYEQFF.

This clone has only a few counts. V is TRBV5-1 and J is TRBJ1-1, with D uncertain. V lost 7 bases and J lost 2, with 15 bases in between. From germline, CDR1 is SGHRS and CDR2 YFSETQ. The CDR3 has 14 amino acids. This chain's CDR3 is CASRTQTENTEAFF. As DNA, the CDR3 is TGCGCCAGCCGGACCCAAACAGAAAACACTGAAGCTTTCTTT. The variable domain in full, with the rest retrieved from reference TRBV5-1 and TRBJ1-1, is KAGVTQTPRYLIKTRGQQVTLSCSPISGHRSVSWYQQTPGQGLQFLFEYFSETQRNKGNFPGRFSGRQFSNSRSEMNVSTLELGDSALYLCASRTQTENTEAFFGQGTRLTVV.

This chain uses TRBV27 with TRBJ2-5; 8 positions agree with TRBD1. V lost 3 bases, J lost 5 bases, and 2 bases stayed unmatched. CDR3 length: 13 amino acids. Germline CDR1 and CDR2: MNHEY and SMNVEV (reference sequence). CDR3 residues: CASSFQGAETQYF. The CDR3 DNA reads TGTGCCAGCAGTTTTCAGGGGGCTGAGACCCAGTACTTC.

The chain employs TRBV16 and TRBJ1-1; a weak D match, TRBD1 (5 bases). This CDR3 has 15 amino acids. Per germline, CDR1 KGHSY and CDR2 FQNENV. V lost 1 base and J lost 5, with 14 bases in between. The CDR3 is CASSQFGDVRTEAFF. CDR3 nucleotides: TGTGCCAGCAGCCAATTCGGGGACGTGCGGACTGAAGCTTTCTTT. The full variable domain, its missing parts supplied by reference TRBV16 and TRBJ1-1, is GEEVAQTPKHLVRGEGQKAKLYCAPIKGHSYVFWYQQVLKNEFKFLISFQNENVFDETGMPKERFSAKCLPNSPCSLEIQATKLEDSAVYFCASSQFGDVRTEAFFGQGTRLTVV.